One and the same sample provided the 22 T cell receptor beta chains below, sequenced in a study of molecular identifiers for immune sequencing clone quantification. TCRdb re-derived calls from the PCR reads in MiXCR, one entry per CDR3 protein. The sample has 90,000 to 120,000 distinct CDR3 sequences, 35% to 40% seen once; the top ten hold approximately 3.8%. Sequencing was performed on naive CD8+ T cells from blood, with Jurkat cell RNA spiked in. Specified subset: FACS-sorted CD8+CD4-CCR7+CD45RA+ naive T cells. The receptors shown here come from a human donor in good health. Some libraries in this study had Jurkat cell RNA spiked in.

The chain employs TRBV20-1 and TRBJ2-6, with D maybe TRBD2 (6 bases). Trimming removed 0 bases from V and 4 bases from J, with 25 bases in between. Looked up from germline, CDR1 is DFQATT and CDR2 is SNEGSKA (reference sequence). The CDR3 consists of 20 residues. The CDR3 DNA follows: TGCAGTGCTAGAGATCCGGAGGGAGGACGAGATGTGTCCGGGGCCAACGTCCTGACTTTC. Protein sequence: CSARDPEGGRDVSGANVLTF.

This clonotype showed up many times. The rearrangement joins TRBV28 to TRBJ2-7; TRBD2 matches at 9 bases. Looked up from germline, CDR1 is MDHEN and CDR2 is SYDVKM. CDR3 size: 14 residues. The trim removed 3 bases at V and 5 bases at J, leaving 5 bases unmatched. The CDR3 DNA reads as TGTGCCAGCAGTTTGACCCTAGCGGGGAACGAGCAGTACTTC. Translating gives CASSLTLAGNEQYF.

This clonotype was observed a handful of times. This sequence may be a read error, since a much larger clone differs from it by one base. The rearrangement joins TRBV7-2 to TRBJ2-7, with TRBD2 matching over 9 bases. The CDR3 totals 16 residues. CDR1 is SGHTA, CDR2 FQGNSA, per germline. The CDR3 sequence: CASSLGSGRGREEQCF. CDR3 nucleotide sequence: TGTGCCAGCAGCTTAGGGTCAGGGCGCGGGAGGGAGGAGCAGTGCTTC.

This clonotype came up many times. The chain is built from TRBV19 and TRBJ2-3; 9 nucleotides align to TRBD2. Germline trimming cut 3 bases from V and 2 bases from J; bases unmatched to any gene: 3. This CDR3 has 15 residues. Germline V gene lookup returns CDR1 LNHDA and CDR2 SQIVND (reference sequence). The CDR3 protein is CASSMTSGATDTQYF. The CDR3 DNA reads TGTGCCAGTAGTATGACTAGCGGAGCCACAGATACGCAGTATTTT.

Worth noting for this clonotype: An end of the junction does not agree with germline; a read error may underlie this. J is TRBJ2-1 and V is TRBV5-3; D uncertain. TRBV5-3 carries the ORF label, with uncertain function. This CDR3 is built from 15 residues. The CDR3 DNA is TGTGCCAGCAGCTTGGCGGCAGAGATCTACAATGAGCAGTTCTTC. As protein: CASSLAAEIYNEQFF.

Only a few counts were recorded for this clonotype. This chain connects TRBV21-1 to TRBJ2-3; TRBD2, the table's D call, lacks a check against the DNA. TRBV21-1 has pseudogene status. This CDR3 is 13 amino acids long. CDR3 DNA sequence: TGTGCCAGCAGCCCCCAGAGGGCAGATACGCAGTATTTT. Translated: CASSPQRADTQYF.

Regarding this clonotype: Being one base from a much bigger clone, this may be a read error. The J gene is TRBJ1-5, the V gene TRBV2; D is possibly TRBD1 (5 bases). V was pared by 6 bases and J by 4 bases, with 10 bases between. Germline-derived CDR1 and CDR2 are SNHLY and FYNNEI. The CDR3 runs to 13 residues. CDR3 in DNA: TGTGCCAGCAGGGGGGTCAGTAATCAGCCCCAGCATTTT. Protein: CASRGVSNQPQHF.

This clonotype was seen a few times. The chain is built from TRBV5-3 and TRBJ2-7; D unresolved. TRBV5-3 carries the ORF label, with uncertain function. V was shortened by 8 bases and J by 5 bases, with 20 bases between the two germline ends. The CDR3 is 14 residues long. The CDR3 sequence: CASSLRVGRHEQYF. The CDR3 nucleotides read TGTGCCAGCAGCCTCCGGGTAGGGCGCCACGAGCAGTACTTC.

The rearrangement links TRBV5-6 to TRBJ2-3; 9 bases align to TRBD1. V trimming: 4 bases; J trimming: 4 bases; junction bases outside the gene matches: 10. Germline V gene lookup returns CDR1 SGHDT and CDR2 YYEEEE. The CDR3 consists of 16 residues. CDR3 sequence (DNA): TGTGCCAGCAGCCCAGGGACAGGGTGGGAAGCAGATACGCAGTATTTT. This translates into CASSPGTGWEADTQYF.

About this clonotype itself: A much bigger clone sits one base away, suggesting this may be a read error. The chain couples TRBV28 to TRBJ2-3; D gene uncertain. Germline V gene lookup returns CDR1 MDHEN and CDR2 SYDVKM. The V end lost 3 bases, the J end lost 1 base, and 11 bases lay between the germline ends. This CDR3 region has 15 residues. The CDR3 DNA sequence: TGTGCCAGCAGTTTTCCCGCTATCGGCACAGATACGCAGTATTTT. Translating gives CASSFPAIGTDTQYF. The variable domain in full, completed from reference TRBV28 and TRBJ2-3, reads DVKVTQSSRYLVKRTGEKVFLECVQDMDHENMFWYRQDPGLGLRLIYFSYDVKMKEKGDIPEGYSVSREKKERFSLILESASTNQTSMYLCASSFPAIGTDTQYFGPGTRLTVL.

On this clonotype: This may be a read error, as it is one base from a much larger clone. The chain links TRBV7-9 to TRBJ2-3, with 9 bases identical to TRBD2. The CDR3 has 17 residues. Germline V gene sequence: CDR1 SEHNR, CDR2 FQNEAQ (reference sequence). The CDR3 DNA reads as TGTGCCAGCAGCTTAGCGATTCGGACTAGCGACACAGAAACGCAGTATTTT. Translating it yields CASSLAIRTSDTETQYF.

The J gene is TRBJ2-2, the V gene TRBV29-1; TRBD2 agrees at 9 bases. Germline CDR1 reads SQVTM; CDR2 reads ANQGSEA. The V and J ends lost 3 bases and 6 bases, in that order; junction bases with no gene match: 5. This CDR3 comprises 14 residues. Here the CDR3 DNA reads TGCAGCGTTGACGGGGGACTAGCTTCCGGGGAGCTGTTTTTT. Its translation: CSVDGGLASGELFF.

With respect to this clonotype: Being one base from a much bigger clone, this may be a read error. V usage is TRBV7-2 and J usage is TRBJ2-7; 9 nucleotides align to TRBD1. V dropped 6 bases and J dropped 8; count of bases not matched to a gene: 11. The CDR3 is 14 amino acids. CDR1 and CDR2 from the germline V gene are SGHTA and FQGNSA. The CDR3 reads CASSFTGTGYQQYF. DNA for the CDR3: TGTGCCAGCAGTTTCACCGGGACAGGGTACCAGCAGTACTTC.

There are a few counts of this clonotype. The chain uses TRBV4-2 and TRBJ1-5, with D perhaps TRBD1 (5 bases). The CDR3 has 15 residues. CDR1 LGHNA and CDR2 YNFKEQ come from the germline V gene. The germline V and J ends were trimmed by 0 bases and 2 bases, with 8 bases remaining between them. CDR3 loop: CASSQDGGGNQPQHF. CDR3 bases: TGTGCCAGCAGCCAAGATGGGGGTGGCAATCAGCCCCAGCATTTT.

The rearrangement joins TRBV6-2 or TRBV6-3 to TRBJ1-5; TRBD1 matches 7 bases. Germline V gene lookup returns CDR1 MNHEY and CDR2 SVGEGT. The CDR3 consists of 21 residues. The V segment lost 6 bases and the J segment 0 bases; nucleotides outside the gene matches: 23. CDR3 sequence: CASSHDLTGKTPIYSNQPQHF. The CDR3 nucleotides read TGTGCCAGCAGCCACGACTTGACAGGGAAGACCCCCATATATAGCAATCAGCCCCAGCATTTT.

Regarding this clonotype: This may arise from a read error, as a much more abundant clone is one base away. The V gene is TRBV28, the J gene TRBJ2-5, with TRBD1 matching over 9 bases. Germline loops: CDR1 MDHEN, CDR2 SYDVKM. Losses at the gene ends were 4 bases for V and 1 base for J; bases not matched to a gene: 10. The CDR3 loop spans 17 amino acids. CDR3 loop: CASSSYPGQGLQETQYF. The CDR3, as DNA: TGTGCCAGCAGTTCCTATCCGGGACAGGGACTCCAAGAGACCCAGTACTTC.

This clonotype was picked up a small number of times. V is TRBV27 and J is TRBJ2-3; 8 bases line up with TRBD2. CDR3 length equals 20 residues. CDR1 and CDR2 from the germline V gene are MNHEY and SMNVEV (reference sequence). With V trimmed by 5 bases and J by 0 bases, 19 bases remained unmatched. The CDR3 is CASSGEVANAGGTSTDTQYF. The CDR3 DNA is TGTGCCAGCAGTGGGGAGGTAGCAAACGCGGGAGGTACCAGCACAGATACGCAGTATTTT.

This clonotype was recorded at least ten times. The rearrangement joins TRBV7-6 to TRBJ1-1, with 10 bases identical to TRBD1. This CDR3 has 14 residues. With 2 bases clipped from V and 6 bases from J, the junction kept 3 bases outside the gene matches. Germline lookup yields CDR1 SGHVS and CDR2 FNYEAQ. CDR3 sequence reads: CASSLRDRGSEAFF. CDR3 coding DNA: TGTGCCAGCAGCTTAAGGGACAGGGGATCTGAAGCTTTCTTT.

For this clonotype: This sequence may be a read error, since a much larger clone differs from it by one base. The chain carries TRBV12-3 or TRBV12-4 and TRBJ1-4, with a possible D match to TRBD1 (5 bases). The CDR3 is 15 amino acids. The CDR3: CASKPGGATNGKLFF. As DNA, the CDR3 is TGTGCCAGCAAACCCGGCGGGGCAACTAATGGAAAACTGTTTTTT.

As concerns this clonotype: One end of the junction is discordant with germline, which a read error may explain. CDR3 sequence reads: CASSLVGGNGANDLPF. CDR3 DNA sequence: TGTGCCAGCAGCTTGGTCGGGGGGAATGGGGCCAACGACCTGCCTTTC. This chain uses TRBV5-4 with TRBJ2-6; TRBD2 aligns across 7 bases. The germline V gene has CDR1 SGHNT and CDR2 YYREEE (reference sequence). The CDR3 sequence is 16 residues long.

The V gene is TRBV19, the J gene TRBJ1-5; D may be TRBD1 (5 bases). Germline V gene sequence: CDR1 LNHDA, CDR2 SQIVND (reference sequence). The CDR3 totals 15 residues. Trimming left V 3 bases short and J 0 bases short, with 9 bases between. The CDR3 loop is CASSMPRDSNQPQHF. The CDR3 DNA reads as TGTGCCAGTAGTATGCCCAGGGATAGCAATCAGCCCCAGCATTTT. Using reference TRBV19 and TRBJ1-5 for the parts outside the CDR3, the full variable domain is DGGITQSPKYLFRKEGQNVTLSCEQNLNHDAMYWYRQDPGQGLRLIYYSQIVNDFQKGDIAEGYSVSREKKESFPLTVTSAQKNPTAFYLCASSMPRDSNQPQHFGDGTRLSIL.

The chain links TRBV3-1 to TRBJ1-5; D may be TRBD1 (6 bases). Germline V gene sequence: CDR1 LGHDT, CDR2 YNNKEL (reference sequence). CDR3 length: 13 amino acids. Deletions cut 6 bases from V and 5 bases from J, with 11 bases between. The CDR3 region is CASSWTADQPQHF. The CDR3 coding sequence is TGTGCCAGCAGTTGGACAGCGGATCAGCCCCAGCATTTT.